These 17 T cell receptor beta chains came from one sample sequenced in a study of cytomegalovirus exposure and HLA in healthy donors. The PCR made use of 60 Vbeta and 13 Jbeta primers. Measured with immunoSEQ multiplex PCR; TCRdb has only the in-frame clones, and not every one. The repertoire holds some 120,000 clones, with roughly 9% as singletons. Sequencing used PBMCs. The receptors were gathered from a woman between 40 and 55 years old in good health and CMV-seropositive.

The chain is built from TRBV30 and TRBJ1-3; the match to TRBD1 covers 11 bases. Germline assignment: CDR1 GTSNPN and CDR2 SVGIG (reference sequence). CDR3 length: 15 amino acids. V lost 3 bases to trimming and J lost 8 bases; unmatched junction nucleotides: 9. CDR3 in amino acids: CAWSDRDRGWDTIYF. CDR3 in DNA: TGTGCCTGGAGCGACAGGGACAGGGGGTGGGACACCATATATTTT. Supplemented by reference TRBV30 and TRBJ1-3, the full variable domain reads SQTIHQWPATLVQPVGSPLSLECTVEGTSNPNLYWYRQAAGRGLQLLFYSVGIGQISSEVPQNLSASRPQDRQFILSSKKLLLSDSGFYLCAWSDRDRGWDTIYFGEGSWLTVV.

The rearrangement links TRBV5-4 to TRBJ1-1, with 7 bases that match TRBD1. Germline V lookup: CDR1 SGHNT, CDR2 YYREEE (reference sequence). V shed 3 bases and J 1 base; nucleotides not matched to a gene: 9. The CDR3 consists of 16 residues. CDR3 protein: CASSWHRGRGNTEAFF. CDR3 bases: TGTGCCAGCAGCTGGCACAGGGGCCGAGGGAACACTGAAGCTTTCTTT.

This clone turned up a few times. DNA of the CDR3: TGTGCCAGCAGGACCGGGACAGGATGGGAAGAGCAGTACTTC. Translation gives CASRTGTGWEEQYF. This chain joins TRBV28 and TRBJ2-7; 8 bases agree with TRBD1. The germline V gene has CDR1 MDHEN and CDR2 SYDVKM. There are 14 residues in the CDR3. Trimming removed 6 bases from V and 7 bases from J; junction bases left unmatched: 11.

This clone was seen only a few times. This chain uses TRBV5-1 with TRBJ2-7, with D possibly being TRBD1 (6 bases). The CDR3 spans 14 residues. V dropped 0 bases and J dropped 5 bases, with 12 bases sitting between them. CDR1 and CDR2 (germline): SGHRS, YFSETQ. This CDR3 is CASSLEAGAHEQYF. DNA for the CDR3: TGCGCCAGCAGCTTGGAGGCAGGGGCTCACGAGCAGTACTTC.

The sample holds a few counts of this clone. V is TRBV10-2 and J is TRBJ1-1; D is unresolved. Trimming stripped 2 bases from V and 2 bases from J, with 9 bases between. Per the germline V gene, CDR1 is WSHSY and CDR2 is SAAADI. The CDR3 is 14 amino acids. CDR3 sequence (DNA): TGCGCCAGCAGTGAGGGCGAGGGAAACACTGAAGCTTTCTTT. Translated: CASSEGEGNTEAFF.

The rearrangement uses TRBV7-2 and TRBJ2-5; D gene ambiguous. The CDR3 loop spans 11 amino acids. The V end lost 5 bases, the J end lost 5 bases, and 6 bases lay between the germline ends. The germline V gene has CDR1 SGHTA and CDR2 FQGNSA. The DNA for the CDR3 is TGTGCCAGCAGCCCTAGGGAGACCCAGTACTTC. Translation: CASSPRETQYF.

Only a few counts were recorded for this clone. This chain links TRBV7-9 with TRBJ1-5; possible D gene TRBD1, 6 bases. Trimming stripped 3 bases from V and 0 bases from J, with 9 bases between. This CDR3 has 15 amino acids. CDR1 SEHNR and CDR2 FQNEAQ come from the germline V gene (reference sequence). The CDR3: CASSLGHNSNQPQHF. The DNA of the CDR3 is TGTGCCAGCAGCTTGGGACATAATAGCAATCAGCCCCAGCATTTT.

CDR3 DNA: TGTGCCAGCAGGGCCGGGACAGGCGTTAACAATGAGCAGTTCTTC. This codes for CASRAGTGVNNEQFF. The rearrangement links TRBV6-5 to TRBJ2-1; 8 bases align to TRBD1. This CDR3 comprises 15 residues. Germline values: CDR1 MNHEY, CDR2 SVGAGI. The trim removed 6 bases at V and 5 bases at J, leaving 9 bases unmatched.

This clone was recorded a few times. The CDR3 loop is CASSFLYTRQGSTEAFF. In DNA, the CDR3 is TGTGCCAGCAGTTTCCTTTATACCCGACAGGGTAGCACTGAAGCTTTCTTT. This chain links TRBV27 with TRBJ1-1; 7 nucleotides line up with TRBD1. Germline-derived CDR1 and CDR2 are MNHEY and SMNVEV (reference sequence). This CDR3 is built from 17 residues. Trimming removed 3 bases from V and 4 bases from J; junction bases left unmatched: 14.

J is TRBJ2-1 and V is TRBV7-2, with 7 nucleotides matching TRBD2. Germline trimming cut 5 bases from V and 4 bases from J; bases unmatched to any gene: 8. Germline CDR1 SGHTA, CDR2 FQGNSA. CDR3 size: 15 residues. The CDR3 protein is CASSRGGGPYNEQFF. The CDR3 region has the DNA TGTGCCAGCAGCCGCGGGGGAGGCCCTTACAATGAGCAGTTCTTC. Looking up the rest from reference TRBV7-2 and TRBJ2-1 gives the full variable domain: GAGVSQSPSNKVTEKGKDVELRCDPISGHTALYWYRQSLGQGLEFLIYFQGNSAPDKSGLPSDRFSAERTGGSVSTLTIQRTQQEDSAVYLCASSRGGGPYNEQFFGPGTRLTVL.

This chain links TRBV30 with TRBJ1-2, with 7 positions matching TRBD1. Unmatched junction bases numbered 18, after V lost 7 bases and J lost 4 bases. CDR1 and CDR2 from the germline V gene are GTSNPN and SVGIG (reference sequence). This CDR3 region has 16 residues. As DNA, the CDR3 is TGTGCCTTGCACCCGGGACAGCGGAGCCGGGGCTATGGCTACACCTTC. Residues: CALHPGQRSRGYGYTF.

This clone was counted only a few times. This sample also contains other DNA sequences that code for the same CDR3. V usage is TRBV9 and J usage is TRBJ1-2, with 12 bases aligning to TRBD1. V gave up 4 bases and J gave up 8 bases; unmatched junction bases: 9. CDR1 is SGDLS, CDR2 YYNGEE, per germline. The CDR3 has 15 amino acids. The CDR3 spells CASSLRDRGQDGYTF. DNA for the CDR3: TGTGCCAGCAGCCTTCGGGACAGGGGGCAAGACGGCTACACCTTC.

There are a few counts of this clone. The genes are TRBV27 and TRBJ1-5; no firm D call. The CDR3 sequence is 12 residues long. Deletions cut 6 bases from V and 2 bases from J, with 5 bases between. Per germline, CDR1 MNHEY and CDR2 SMNVEV (reference sequence). The CDR3 loop reads CASSSGNQPQHF. The CDR3 DNA sequence: TGTGCCAGCAGCTCGGGCAATCAGCCCCAGCATTTT.

This clone has only one observation. The chain links TRBV4-2 to TRBJ2-3; 7 bases line up with TRBD2. The CDR3 contains 14 residues. V lost 2 bases and J lost 4; bases outside the gene matches: 3. Germline lookup yields CDR1 LGHNA and CDR2 YNFKEQ. The CDR3: CASSQRSGADTQYF. DNA for the CDR3: TGTGCCAGCAGCCAAAGGAGCGGGGCAGATACGCAGTATTTT.

This clone was counted between two and nine times. V is TRBV29-1 and J is TRBJ2-1; 10 positions match TRBD2. Germline trimming cut 4 bases from V and 8 bases from J; bases unmatched to any gene: 5. The CDR3 is 13 residues long. CDR1 is SQVTM and CDR2 is ANQGSEA in the germline V gene. CDR3 sequence reads: CSVVLAGLYEQFF. The CDR3 DNA follows: TGCAGCGTTGTACTAGCGGGGTTATATGAGCAGTTCTTC.

This sequence joins TRBV5-1 and TRBJ2-1; D possibly corresponds to TRBD2 (5 bases). The CDR3 contains 17 residues. Per germline, CDR1 SGHRS and CDR2 YFSETQ. V lost 0 bases to trimming and J lost 0 bases, with 13 bases between them. CDR3: CASSLGITGSSYNEQFF. The CDR3 region has the DNA TGCGCCAGCAGCTTGGGTATAACGGGGAGCTCCTACAATGAGCAGTTCTTC.

V usage is TRBV9 and J usage is TRBJ2-3; no firm D call. CDR1 SGDLS and CDR2 YYNGEE come from the germline V gene. Trimming stripped 3 bases from V and 0 bases from J, with 14 bases between. This CDR3 has 16 amino acids. Here the CDR3 DNA reads TGTGCCAGCAGCGCCCATTTGCTCGGTAGCACAGATACGCAGTATTTT. This translates into CASSAHLLGSTDTQYF.